This record looks at one T cell receptor beta chain sequence and its context. Its target is unknown. The read finishes 3 residues shy of the CDR3 end, and the germline J gene is used to complete it. The record originates from a study of T cells in women clearing cervical HPV infection. Study-level results: Repertoire richness, not evenness, was significantly elevated in CIN3+ cases versus controls. It is unknown whether associations predate infection; no effector/memory or HPV-specific sorting.

Produced via immunoSEQ multiplex PCR; TCRdb's table is partial and in-frame only. Its table lists 20,000 to 25,000 clones. The CDR3 contains 18 residues. Germline lookup yields CDR1 DFQATT and CDR2 SNEGSKA (reference sequence). With V trimmed by 6 bases and J by 1 base, 10 bases remained unmatched. The sequence was collected from a woman aged 18 to 69 with a cervical HPV16 infection that either progressed to CIN3+ or cleared (not recorded which). Material for sequencing was blood buffy coat. V gene TRBV20-1 combines with J gene TRBJ2-1; 15 bases agree with TRBD2. The CDR3 DNA, read in part, is TGCAGTGCGGTCGGACTAGCGGGAGGGAAAATATCCTACAATGAG. It yields the protein CSAVGLAGGKISYNE. The full CDR3 protein is CSAVGLAGGKISYNEQFF.